Listed here are 25 T cell receptor beta chains from one sample, sequenced in a study of T-cell memory formation after mild COVID-19. MiXCR, run by TCRdb on the 5' RACE reads, gives a single entry per CDR3 protein. The repertoire includes around 200,000 distinct CDR3 sequences, 20% to 25% of them detected once, and under 30% sits in the top ten. Source material: PBMCs or a T cell subset sorted from them (not recorded which). These receptors originate from an adult woman who had mild COVID-19 (a few samples of this study predate the infection). Cell type and time point are not known.

This clonotype was detected only a few times. The V gene is TRBV4-3, the J gene TRBJ2-5; no firm D call. The CDR3 is 13 residues long. Trimming removed 0 bases from V and 3 bases from J, with 5 bases in between. CDR1 is LGHNA, CDR2 YSLEER, per germline. The CDR3 reads CASSQDLKETQYF. CDR3 DNA: TGCGCCAGCAGCCAAGATCTTAAAGAGACCCAGTACTTC.

This clonotype was detected only a few times. The rearrangement uses TRBV12-3 or TRBV12-4 and TRBJ2-5; tentatively, D is TRBD1 or TRBD2 (5 bases each). Trimming pared 5 bases from V and 5 bases from J, leaving 21 bases between. This CDR3 is 16 amino acids long. The CDR3 loop reads CASSLIGVGAWETQYF. The DNA for the CDR3 is TGTGCCAGCAGTCTTATTGGCGTCGGGGCTTGGGAGACCCAGTACTTC.

The chain links TRBV25-1 to TRBJ2-3; 8 bases agree with TRBD1. With V trimmed by 6 bases and J by 4 bases, 9 bases remained unmatched. This CDR3 is built from 15 residues. From germline, CDR1 is MGHDK and CDR2 SYGVNS. This CDR3 is CASSAIGTGPDTQYF. In DNA, the CDR3 is TGTGCCAGCAGCGCGATCGGGACAGGTCCAGATACGCAGTATTTT.

This clonotype turned up a few times. The genes are TRBV16 and TRBJ1-1; D remains ambiguous. Germline CDR1 is KGHSY and CDR2 is FQNENV. The germline V and J ends were trimmed by 0 bases and 8 bases, with 10 bases remaining between them. The CDR3 totals 13 residues. CDR3 sequence: CASSQSEGLEAFF. CDR3 coding DNA: TGTGCCAGCAGCCAATCGGAGGGCCTGGAAGCTTTCTTT. Full variable domain (outside the CDR3, taken from reference TRBV16 and TRBJ1-1): GEEVAQTPKHLVRGEGQKAKLYCAPIKGHSYVFWYQQVLKNEFKFLISFQNENVFDETGMPKERFSAKCLPNSPCSLEIQATKLEDSAVYFCASSQSEGLEAFFGQGTRLTVV.

The genes are TRBV24-1 and TRBJ2-1; 10 nucleotides match TRBD2. Germline assignment: CDR1 KGHDR and CDR2 SFDVKD. V dropped 8 bases and J dropped 2; count of bases not matched to a gene: 5. CDR3 length: 15 amino acids. CDR3 residues: CATTSGRSAYNEQFF. CDR3 DNA: TGTGCCACCACTAGCGGGAGAAGCGCCTACAATGAGCAGTTCTTC.

This clonotype showed up just once. The genes are TRBV29-1 and TRBJ2-1; 13 positions match TRBD2. The CDR3 is made up of 18 amino acids. V was clipped by 6 bases and J by 0 bases; unmatched bases: 11. Germline lookup yields CDR1 SQVTM and CDR2 ANQGSEA. CDR3 in DNA: TGCAGCGTGGCGGGACTAGCGGGACCCCCTTACTCCTACAATGAGCAGTTCTTC. Its protein is CSVAGLAGPPYSYNEQFF.

This clonotype has just a few counts. The CDR3: CASSYRDLGGREQYF. CDR3 sequence (DNA): TGTGCCAGCAGCTACCGGGACTTGGGAGGTCGCGAGCAGTACTTC. The V call is TRBV7-8, the J call TRBJ2-7; perhaps TRBD2 as D (6 bases). Germline V lookup: CDR1 SGHVS, CDR2 FQNEAQ. V was clipped by 4 bases and J by 6 bases, with 19 bases between them. The CDR3 loop spans 15 amino acids.

The chain combines TRBV30 with TRBJ2-3; 11 nucleotides line up with TRBD1. The V gene's germline CDR1 is GTSNPN and CDR2 SVGIG (reference sequence). The trim removed 0 bases at V and 4 bases at J, leaving 3 bases unmatched. The CDR3 is 15 amino acids. CDR3 in amino acids: CAWSVGTGGADTQYF. The DNA for the CDR3 is TGTGCCTGGAGTGTTGGGACAGGGGGTGCAGATACGCAGTATTTT.

This rearrangement joins TRBV12-3 or TRBV12-4 to TRBJ2-1; tentatively, D is TRBD2 (5 bases). V lost 6 bases and J lost 5, with 11 bases in between. The CDR3 is 13 amino acids. This chain's CDR3 is CASSEAVNNEQFF. CDR3 nucleotides: TGTGCCAGCAGCGAAGCGGTAAACAATGAGCAGTTCTTC.

CDR3 DNA: TGCGCCAGCATGTCGGTGAACGAGCAGTTCTTC. Encoded protein: CASMSVNEQFF. The chain is built from TRBV4-1 and TRBJ2-1; D is unresolved. Germline V gene sequence: CDR1 MGHRA, CDR2 YSYEKL. CDR3 size: 11 residues. The V end was cut by 7 bases, the J end by 10 bases, with 11 bases between.

A few counts support this clonotype. The CDR3 protein is CASSFTGTGFYEQYF. The CDR3 nucleotides read TGTGCCAGCTCGTTTACCGGGACAGGGTTTTACGAGCAGTACTTC. The chain has TRBV18 and TRBJ2-7; TRBD1 agrees at 9 bases. V was clipped by 6 bases and J by 4 bases; unmatched bases: 10. The CDR3 is made up of 15 amino acids. Germline CDR1 is KGHSH and CDR2 is LQKENI.

For the CDR3, the DNA is TGTGCCAGTAGTTTTACCGGGACAGGGGCTCTACCTAACTATGGCTACACCTTC. Translating it yields CASSFTGTGALPNYGYTF. The chain has TRBV19 and TRBJ1-2; 10 nucleotides line up with TRBD1. Germline lookup yields CDR1 LNHDA and CDR2 SQIVND (reference sequence). The CDR3 has 18 residues. Unmatched junction bases numbered 12, after V lost 5 bases and J lost 0 bases.

The V and J genes are TRBV6-5 and TRBJ1-2; D ambiguous. The germline V gene encodes CDR1 MNHEY and CDR2 SVGAGI. V was cut by 0 bases and J by 0 bases, with 8 bases left in between. The CDR3 spans 15 residues. In DNA form, the CDR3 reads TGTGCCAGCAGTTACTCGGCCGAGACTAACTATGGCTACACCTTC. Protein sequence: CASSYSAETNYGYTF.

This clonotype was picked up a small number of times. The genes are TRBV11-2 and TRBJ2-3; no definite D call. Trimming stripped 5 bases from V and 1 base from J, with 22 bases between. This CDR3 has 18 amino acids. Germline values: CDR1 SGHAT, CDR2 FQNNGV. CDR3 nucleotides: TGTGCCAGCAGCCCATCACCGGGCTCCCTGGGCGGCACAGATACGCAGTATTTT. It translates to CASSPSPGSLGGTDTQYF.

The sample holds a few counts of this clonotype. CDR3 nucleotide sequence: TGTGCCAGCAGCCCGACCGTAGCGGGGGGGCGTGAGTACGAGCAGTACTTC. It specifies CASSPTVAGGREYEQYF. The chain uses TRBV7-6 and TRBJ2-7, with 11 bases lining up with TRBD2. The CDR3 loop spans 17 amino acids. Germline CDR1 is SGHVS and CDR2 is FNYEAQ. With 5 bases clipped from V and 4 bases from J, the junction kept 13 bases outside the gene matches.

The chain couples TRBV6-5 to TRBJ1-1, with D unresolved. Trimming removed 1 base from V and 8 bases from J, with 14 bases in between. Germline CDR1 is MNHEY and CDR2 is SVGAGI. The CDR3 contains 14 residues. The chain's CDR3 is CASSYLETDREAFF. CDR3 nucleotide sequence: TGTGCCAGCAGTTACTTGGAAACAGACCGAGAAGCTTTCTTT.

The chain is built from TRBV10-3 and TRBJ2-7; tentatively, D is TRBD1 or TRBD2 (5 bases each). With 4 bases removed from V and 3 bases from J, the gap between germline ends came to 7 bases. Per germline, CDR1 ENHRY and CDR2 SYGVKD. The CDR3 is 12 residues long. CDR3 loop: CAISGGDYEQYF. CDR3 DNA: TGTGCCATCAGTGGAGGGGACTACGAGCAGTACTTC.

This sequence joins TRBV12-3 or TRBV12-4 and TRBJ1-3, with 8 bases fitting TRBD1. The CDR3 has 17 residues. With V trimmed by 4 bases and J by 3 bases, 11 bases remained unmatched. This chain's CDR3 is CASSWTPGTGYGNTIYF. CDR3 coding DNA: TGTGCCAGCAGTTGGACTCCCGGGACAGGCTATGGAAACACCATATATTTT.

The chain employs TRBV6-2 or TRBV6-3 and TRBJ2-1, with D unclear. V lost 6 bases, J lost 8 bases, and 11 bases lay in between. This CDR3 comprises 12 residues. Germline lookup yields CDR1 MNHEY and CDR2 SVGEGT. The CDR3 DNA reads as TGTGCCAGCAGCCTTTATTTCCATGAGCAGTTCTTC. Its protein is CASSLYFHEQFF.

The table lists this clonotype with a few counts. J is TRBJ2-3 and V is TRBV4-1; no clear D gene. This CDR3 region has 14 residues. Deletions cut 3 bases from V and 5 bases from J, with 12 bases between. The germline CDR1 and CDR2 sequences are MGHRA and YSYEKL. The CDR3 DNA follows: TGCGCCAGCAGCCATTCTAGGTCCTTAGATACGCAGTATTTT. Its protein product is CASSHSRSLDTQYF.

This clonotype was counted at least ten times. This rearrangement joins TRBV7-9 to TRBJ2-3, with 10 bases identical to TRBD2. CDR1 is SEHNR, CDR2 FQNEAQ, per germline (reference sequence). V lost 3 bases to trimming and J lost 7 bases; unmatched junction nucleotides: 13. CDR3 length: 17 residues. The CDR3 DNA sequence: TGTGCCAGCAGCTTCCGGACTAGCGGACCAGAATCGTATACGCAGTATTTT. This encodes CASSFRTSGPESYTQYF.

The V gene is TRBV24-1, the J gene TRBJ2-1; TRBD2 matches at 12 bases. Germline V lookup: CDR1 KGHDR, CDR2 SFDVKD. This CDR3 is built from 17 residues. The V and J ends lost 3 bases and 7 bases, in that order; junction bases with no gene match: 9. CDR3 in DNA: TGTGCCACCAGTGATCCCTCGCTAGCGGGGGGGCTTAATGAGCAGTTCTTC. This encodes CATSDPSLAGGLNEQFF.

Ten or more counts support this clonotype. The rearrangement uses TRBV5-1 and TRBJ1-5; D is possibly TRBD1 (5 bases). Trimming removed 5 bases at V and 7 bases at J, with 16 bases between. The germline V gene encodes CDR1 SGHRS and CDR2 YFSETQ. CDR3 length: 14 amino acids. The CDR3 bases are TGCGCCAGCAGATCGGGGCCGTGGGGACAGCCCCAGCATTTT. Translation: CASRSGPWGQPQHF.

In this sample, this clonotype turned up a few times. The genes are TRBV19 and TRBJ1-1; D is possibly TRBD1 (5 bases). Germline V gives CDR1 LNHDA, CDR2 SQIVND (reference sequence). The CDR3 runs to 14 residues. V was clipped by 2 bases and J by 4 bases, with 11 bases between them. The DNA of the CDR3 is TGTGCCAGTAGTATACAGACGGGACCCACTGAAGCTTTCTTT. It yields the protein CASSIQTGPTEAFF.

This chain links TRBV29-1 with TRBJ1-1, with a tentative D call TRBD1 (6 bases). CDR1 SQVTM and CDR2 ANQGSEA come from the germline V gene. This CDR3 comprises 11 residues. The DNA of the CDR3 is TGCAGTGGAACAGGGAATCGCGGAGCTTTCTTT. Amino acids: CSGTGNRGAFF.